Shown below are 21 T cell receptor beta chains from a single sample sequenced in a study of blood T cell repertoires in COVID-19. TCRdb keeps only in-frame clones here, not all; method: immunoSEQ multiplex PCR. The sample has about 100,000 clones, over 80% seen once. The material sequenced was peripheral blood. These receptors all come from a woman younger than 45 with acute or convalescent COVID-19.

The CDR3 is CASSLNRDTGEGYTF. The CDR3 DNA sequence: TGTGCCAGCAGCTTAAACAGGGACACCGGCGAGGGCTACACCTTC. The chain combines TRBV7-3 with TRBJ1-2; TRBD1 might be the D (6 bases). The CDR3 is made up of 15 amino acids. V lost 1 base to trimming and J lost 8 bases, with 17 bases between them. Per germline, CDR1 SGHTA and CDR2 FQGTGA.

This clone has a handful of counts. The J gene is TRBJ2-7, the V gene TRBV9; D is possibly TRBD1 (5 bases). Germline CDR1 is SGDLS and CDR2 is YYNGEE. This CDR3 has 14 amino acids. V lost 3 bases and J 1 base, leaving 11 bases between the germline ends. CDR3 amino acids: CASSGWGQSYEQYF. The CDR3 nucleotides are TGTGCCAGCAGCGGTTGGGGCCAATCCTACGAGCAGTACTTC. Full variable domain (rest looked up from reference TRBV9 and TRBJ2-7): DSGVTQTPKHLITATGQRVTLRCSPRSGDLSVYWYQQSLDQGLQFLIQYYNGEERAKGNILERFSAQQFPDLHSELNLSSLELGDSALYFCASSGWGQSYEQYFGPGTRLTVT.

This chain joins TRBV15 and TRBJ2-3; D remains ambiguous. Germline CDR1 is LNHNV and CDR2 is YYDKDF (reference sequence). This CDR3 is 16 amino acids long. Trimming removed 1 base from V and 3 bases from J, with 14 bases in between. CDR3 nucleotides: TGTGCCACCAGCAGAGTAGAGTCCTCTCTGACAGATACGCAGTATTTT. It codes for CATSRVESSLTDTQYF.

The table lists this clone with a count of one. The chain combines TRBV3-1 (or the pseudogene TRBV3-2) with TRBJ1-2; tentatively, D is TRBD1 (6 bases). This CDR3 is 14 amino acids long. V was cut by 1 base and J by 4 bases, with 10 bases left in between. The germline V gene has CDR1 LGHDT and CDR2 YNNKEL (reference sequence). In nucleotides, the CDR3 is TGTGCCAGCAGCCAAGTCGACAGGCCCTATGGCTACACCTTC. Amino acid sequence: CASSQVDRPYGYTF.

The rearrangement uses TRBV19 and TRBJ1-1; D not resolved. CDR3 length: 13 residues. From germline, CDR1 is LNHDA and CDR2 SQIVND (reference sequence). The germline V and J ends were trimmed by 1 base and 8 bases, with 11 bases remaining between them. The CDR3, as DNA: TGTGCCAGTAGTATAGGAGACGACGGGGAAGCTTTCTTT. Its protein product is CASSIGDDGEAFF.

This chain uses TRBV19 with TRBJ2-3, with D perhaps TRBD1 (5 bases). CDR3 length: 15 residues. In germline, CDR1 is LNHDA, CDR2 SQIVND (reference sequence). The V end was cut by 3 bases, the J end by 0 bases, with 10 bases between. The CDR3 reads CASSIAGISTDTQYF. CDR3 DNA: TGTGCCAGTAGTATTGCAGGGATTAGCACAGATACGCAGTATTTT.

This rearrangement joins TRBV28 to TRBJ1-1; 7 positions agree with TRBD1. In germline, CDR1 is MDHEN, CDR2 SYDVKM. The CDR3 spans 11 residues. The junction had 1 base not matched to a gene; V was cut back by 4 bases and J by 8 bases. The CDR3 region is CASSSDREAFF. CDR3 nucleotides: TGTGCCAGCAGTTCGGACAGGGAAGCTTTCTTT.

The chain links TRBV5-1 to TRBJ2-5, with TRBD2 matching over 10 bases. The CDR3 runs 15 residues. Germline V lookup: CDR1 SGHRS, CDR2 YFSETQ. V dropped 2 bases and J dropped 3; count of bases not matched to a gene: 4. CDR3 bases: TGCGCCAGCAGCTTACGAACTAGCGGGGAAGAGACCCAGTACTTC. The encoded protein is CASSLRTSGEETQYF.

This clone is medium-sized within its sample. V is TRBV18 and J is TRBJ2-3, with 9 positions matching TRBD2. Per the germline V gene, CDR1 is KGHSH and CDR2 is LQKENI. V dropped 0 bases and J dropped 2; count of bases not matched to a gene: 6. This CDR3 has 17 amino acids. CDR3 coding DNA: TGTGCCAGCTCACCACCGGTTGCGGGGGGGTTCACAGATACGCAGTATTTT. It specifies CASSPPVAGGFTDTQYF.

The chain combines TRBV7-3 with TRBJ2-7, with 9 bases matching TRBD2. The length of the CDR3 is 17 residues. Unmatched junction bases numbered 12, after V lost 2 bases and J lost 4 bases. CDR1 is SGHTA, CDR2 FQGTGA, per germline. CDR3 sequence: CASSLWASGTLGYEQYF. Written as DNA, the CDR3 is TGTGCCAGCAGCTTATGGGCTAGCGGGACTCTTGGGTACGAGCAGTACTTC.

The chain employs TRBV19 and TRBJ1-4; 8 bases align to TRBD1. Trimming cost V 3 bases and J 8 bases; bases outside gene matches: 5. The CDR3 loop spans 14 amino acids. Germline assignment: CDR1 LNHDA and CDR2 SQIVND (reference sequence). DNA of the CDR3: TGTGCCAGTAGTATTCTACAGGGGGGGGAAAAACTGTTTTTT. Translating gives CASSILQGGEKLFF. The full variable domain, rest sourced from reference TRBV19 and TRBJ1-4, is DGGITQSPKYLFRKEGQNVTLSCEQNLNHDAMYWYRQDPGQGLRLIYYSQIVNDFQKGDIAEGYSVSREKKESFPLTVTSAQKNPTAFYLCASSILQGGEKLFFGSGTQLSVL.

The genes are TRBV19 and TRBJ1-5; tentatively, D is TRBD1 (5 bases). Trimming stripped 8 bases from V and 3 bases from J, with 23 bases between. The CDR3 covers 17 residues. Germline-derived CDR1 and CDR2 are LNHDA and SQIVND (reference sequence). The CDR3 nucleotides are TGTGCCAGTCGGGGGTATTCTGGGGCCACGGTCAATCAGCCCCAGCATTTT. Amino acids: CASRGYSGATVNQPQHF.

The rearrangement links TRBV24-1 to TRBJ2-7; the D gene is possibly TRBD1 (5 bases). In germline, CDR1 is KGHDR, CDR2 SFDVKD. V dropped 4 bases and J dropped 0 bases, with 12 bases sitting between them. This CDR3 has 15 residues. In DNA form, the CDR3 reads TGTGCCACCAGTGACCCTAGGGGCAACTCCTACGAGCAGTACTTC. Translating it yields CATSDPRGNSYEQYF.

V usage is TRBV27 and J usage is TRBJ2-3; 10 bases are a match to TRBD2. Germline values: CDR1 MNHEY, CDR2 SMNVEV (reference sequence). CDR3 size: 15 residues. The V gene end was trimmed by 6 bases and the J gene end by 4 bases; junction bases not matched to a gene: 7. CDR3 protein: CASSLAGGLADTQYF. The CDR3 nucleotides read TGTGCCAGCAGCTTAGCGGGAGGATTGGCAGATACGCAGTATTTT.

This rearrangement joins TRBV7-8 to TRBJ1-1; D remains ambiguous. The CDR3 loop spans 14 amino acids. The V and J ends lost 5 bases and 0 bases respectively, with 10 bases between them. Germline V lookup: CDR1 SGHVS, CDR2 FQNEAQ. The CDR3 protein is CASSLQHMNTEAFF. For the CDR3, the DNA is TGTGCCAGCAGCCTTCAACACATGAACACTGAAGCTTTCTTT.

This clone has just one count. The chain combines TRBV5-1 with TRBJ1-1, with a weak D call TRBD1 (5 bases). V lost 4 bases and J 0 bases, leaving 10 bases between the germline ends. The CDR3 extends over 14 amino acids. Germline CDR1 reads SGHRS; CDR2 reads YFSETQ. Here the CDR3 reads CASSEGTLNTEAFF. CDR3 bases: TGCGCCAGCAGCGAGGGGACTTTGAACACTGAAGCTTTCTTT.

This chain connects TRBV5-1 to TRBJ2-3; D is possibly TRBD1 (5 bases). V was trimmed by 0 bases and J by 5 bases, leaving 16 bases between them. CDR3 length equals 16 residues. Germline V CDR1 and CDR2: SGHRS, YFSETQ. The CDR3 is CASSLGLGPQGDTQYF. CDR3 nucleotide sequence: TGCGCCAGCAGCTTGGGCCTTGGGCCGCAGGGAGATACGCAGTATTTT.

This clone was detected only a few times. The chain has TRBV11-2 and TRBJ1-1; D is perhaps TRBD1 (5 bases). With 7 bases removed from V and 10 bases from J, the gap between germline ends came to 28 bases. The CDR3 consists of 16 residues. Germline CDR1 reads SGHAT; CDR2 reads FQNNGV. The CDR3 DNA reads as TGTGCCAGCACCCTGAATGGGGCAGGCACGAGGAGGGGAGCTTTCTTT. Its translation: CASTLNGAGTRRGAFF. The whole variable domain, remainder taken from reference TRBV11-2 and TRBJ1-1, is EAGVAQSPRYKIIEKRQSVAFWCNPISGHATLYWYQQILGQGPKLLIQFQNNGVVDDSQLPKDRFSAERLKGVDSTLKIQPAKLEDSAVYLCASTLNGAGTRRGAFFGQGTRLTVV.

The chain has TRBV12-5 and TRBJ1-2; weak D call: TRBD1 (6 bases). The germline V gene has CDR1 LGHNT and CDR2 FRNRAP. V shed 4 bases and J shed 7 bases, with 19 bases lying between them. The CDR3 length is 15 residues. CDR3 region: CASGWGTGLGVGYTF. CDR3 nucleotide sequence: TGTGCTAGTGGTTGGGGAACAGGGCTAGGAGTTGGCTACACCTTC.

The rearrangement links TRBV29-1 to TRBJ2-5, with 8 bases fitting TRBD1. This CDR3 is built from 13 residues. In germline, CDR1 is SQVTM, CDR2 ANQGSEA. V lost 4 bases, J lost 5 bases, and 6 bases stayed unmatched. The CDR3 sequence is CSVAQTGEETQYF. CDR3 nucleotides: TGCAGCGTTGCTCAGACAGGGGAGGAGACCCAGTACTTC.

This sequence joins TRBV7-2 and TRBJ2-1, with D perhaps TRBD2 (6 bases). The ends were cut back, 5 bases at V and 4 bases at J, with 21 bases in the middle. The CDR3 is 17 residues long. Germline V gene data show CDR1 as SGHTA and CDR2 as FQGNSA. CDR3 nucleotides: TGTGCCAGCAGCCTCCCCGGGGGAGTTGAAAGGTACAATGAGCAGTTCTTC. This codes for CASSLPGGVERYNEQFF.